This T cell receptor (beta chain) was recovered during a study of blood T cell repertoires in COVID-19. Study context: Acute and convalescent COVID-19 specimens originated in the United States, Italy and Spain. PBMCs, B-cell-depleted T cells, or T cells provided the cDNA or gDNA that made up the material.

This clone has just a few counts. TCRdb's copy holds only in-frame clones and misses some; the assay was immunoSEQ multiplex PCR. The table includes about 81,000 clones, 82% detected once. This CDR3 region has 16 residues. Trimming cost V 4 bases and J 2 bases; bases outside gene matches: 7. Germline CDR1 KGHSH, CDR2 LQKENI. This sequence originates from a man aged 55 to 70 with acute or convalescent COVID-19. The sequenced sample was peripheral blood. V usage is TRBV18 and J usage is TRBJ1-5; TRBD1 matches at 8 bases. CDR3 residues: CASSQEAGGGNQPQHF. CDR3 DNA: TGTGCCAGCTCACAGGAGGCAGGGGGCGGCAATCAGCCCCAGCATTTT.